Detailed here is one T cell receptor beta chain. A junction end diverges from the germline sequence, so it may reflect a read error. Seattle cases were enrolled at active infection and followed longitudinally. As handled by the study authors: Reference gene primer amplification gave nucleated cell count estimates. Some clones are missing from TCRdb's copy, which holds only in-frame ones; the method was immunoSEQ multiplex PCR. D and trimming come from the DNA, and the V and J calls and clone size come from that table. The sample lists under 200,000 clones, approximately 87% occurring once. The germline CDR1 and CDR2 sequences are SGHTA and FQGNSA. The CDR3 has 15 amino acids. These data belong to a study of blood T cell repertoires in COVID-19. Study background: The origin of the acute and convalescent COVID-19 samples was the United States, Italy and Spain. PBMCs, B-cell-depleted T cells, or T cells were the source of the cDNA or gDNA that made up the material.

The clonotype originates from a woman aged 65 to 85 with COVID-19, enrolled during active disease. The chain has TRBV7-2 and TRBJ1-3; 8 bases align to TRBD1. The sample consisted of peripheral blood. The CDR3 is CASSLGTGSGNTIYF. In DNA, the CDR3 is TGTGCCAGCAGTTTAGGGACAGGCTCTGGAAACACCATATATTTT.